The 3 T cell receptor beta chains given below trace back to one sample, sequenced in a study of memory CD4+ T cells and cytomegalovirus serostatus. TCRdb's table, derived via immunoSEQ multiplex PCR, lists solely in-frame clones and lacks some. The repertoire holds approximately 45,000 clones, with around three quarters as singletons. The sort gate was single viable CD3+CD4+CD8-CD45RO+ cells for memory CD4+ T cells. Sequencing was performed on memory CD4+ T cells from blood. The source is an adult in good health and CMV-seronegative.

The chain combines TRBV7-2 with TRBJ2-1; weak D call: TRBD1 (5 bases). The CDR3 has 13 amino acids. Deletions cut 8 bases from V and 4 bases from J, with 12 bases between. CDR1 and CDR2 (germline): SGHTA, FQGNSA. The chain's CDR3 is CASGDSRYNEQFF. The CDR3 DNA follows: TGTGCCAGCGGCGACAGTCGTTACAATGAGCAGTTCTTC.

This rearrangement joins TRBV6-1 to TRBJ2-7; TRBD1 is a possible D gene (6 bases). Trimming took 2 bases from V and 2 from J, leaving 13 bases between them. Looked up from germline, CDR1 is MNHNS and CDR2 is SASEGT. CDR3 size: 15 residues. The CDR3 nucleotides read TGTGCCAGCAGTGAAATGACAGGTTTCACCTACGAGCAGTACTTC. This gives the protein CASSEMTGFTYEQYF.

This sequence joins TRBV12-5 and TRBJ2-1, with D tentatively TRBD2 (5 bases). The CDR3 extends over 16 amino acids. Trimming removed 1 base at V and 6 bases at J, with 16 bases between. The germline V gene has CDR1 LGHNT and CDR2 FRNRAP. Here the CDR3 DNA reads TGTGCTAGTGGTTTGGGGACTCTTCTAAGAAGCAATGAGCAGTTCTTC. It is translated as CASGLGTLLRSNEQFF.